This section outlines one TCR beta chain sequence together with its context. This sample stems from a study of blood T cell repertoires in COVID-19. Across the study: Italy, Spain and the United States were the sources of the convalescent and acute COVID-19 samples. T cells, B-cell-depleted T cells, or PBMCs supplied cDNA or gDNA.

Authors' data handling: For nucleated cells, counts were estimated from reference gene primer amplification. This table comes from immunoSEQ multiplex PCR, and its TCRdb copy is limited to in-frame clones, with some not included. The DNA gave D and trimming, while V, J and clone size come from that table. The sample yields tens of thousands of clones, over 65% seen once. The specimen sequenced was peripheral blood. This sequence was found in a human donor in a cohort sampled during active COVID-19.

CDR3 protein: CASSLYGGGLFNTGELFF. As DNA, the CDR3 is TGTGCCAGCAGCTTGTATGGAGGGGGCCTATTCAACACCGGGGAGCTGTTTTTT. V is TRBV5-5 and J is TRBJ2-2, with D perhaps TRBD1 (7 bases). The CDR3 covers 18 residues. Germline CDR1 SGHKS, CDR2 YYEKEE (reference sequence). Trimming removed 1 base at V and 2 bases at J, with 18 bases between.